A selection of T cell receptor beta chains follows, all from one sample in a study of neoadjuvant anti-PD-1 for oral cavity cancer. Only in-frame clones appear in the TCRdb table, and some are missing; sequencing was by immunoSEQ multiplex PCR. The data hold around 8,200 clones, with 55% to 75% observed a single time. This material consisted of PBMCs, taken after nivolumab (anti-PD-1) treatment. These receptor sequences come from a person aged 35 to 85 with oral cavity squamous cell carcinoma. Each CDR3 is given with its conserved first and last residue. Fields, in order: clone size, J gene, V gene, D gene, CDR3 DNA, CDR3 protein. A D gene is named only where the DNA matches it firmly. A clone size is listed for some rows: how often the clone was seen (once, few, many), or a class if it is expanded.

>.|TRBJ2-7|TRBV6-5|.
TGTGCCAGCAGGGACGGGGGTGGTGACTACGAGCAGTACTTC
CASRDGGGDYEQYF
>.|TRBJ1-1|TRBV15|.
TGTGCCACCAGCAGAGATAGGGGGGCCCTTGAAGCTTTCTTT
CATSRDRGALEAFF
>.|TRBJ2-1|TRBV4-1|TRBD1
TGCGCCAGCAGCCAACAAGGGGACAGGGCCAATGAGCAGTTCTTC
CASSQQGDRANEQFF
>.|TRBJ1-4|TRBV29-1|TRBD1
TGCAGCGTTGAGGGGACAGGGGGGAATGAAAAACTGTTTTTT
CSVEGTGGNEKLFF
>.|TRBJ2-1|TRBV28|.
TGTGCCAGCAGTTTATCAGGGTCGGGGGCACGTGACAATGAGCAGTTCTTC
CASSLSGSGARDNEQFF
>few|TRBJ1-6|TRBV6-5|TRBD1
TGTGCCAGCAGTCTCCGACAGGGCGGTAATTCACCCCTCCACTTT
CASSLRQGGNSPLHF
>.|TRBJ2-3|TRBV7-7|TRBD2
TGTGCCAGCAGTCTGGGACTAGCGGCTAGCACAGATACGCAGTATTTT
CASSLGLAASTDTQYF
>.|TRBJ2-7|TRBV27|TRBD2
TGTGCCAGCAGTTCCCTTATCTGGCGGGGGAACTCCTACGAGCAGTACTTC
CASSSLIWRGNSYEQYF
>.|TRBJ2-5|TRBV6-5|.
TGTGCCAGCAGTTATGGGGGGGCCAGGGAGACCCAGTACTTC
CASSYGGARETQYF
>.|TRBJ2-7|TRBV6-5|.
TGTGCCACCCGACCCGCAGCCAGCCCCTACGAGCAGTACTTC
CATRPAASPYEQYF
>.|TRBJ2-5|TRBV9|.
TGTGCCAGCAGCGCCGGTAGTATTCAAGAGACCCAGTACTTC
CASSAGSIQETQYF
>.|TRBJ1-1|TRBV4-1|TRBD1
TGCGCCAGCAGCCAACAGACAGGGTGGGGTACTGAAGCTTTCTTT
CASSQQTGWGTEAFF
>.|TRBJ1-5|TRBV10-3|.
TGTGCCATCAGTGAGTATGACAGGAATCAGCCCCAGCATTTT
CAISEYDRNQPQHF
>.|TRBJ2-7|TRBV5-1|.
TGCGCCAGCAGCTTGGCCTTTCTAGATCCGAGACCGCACGAGCAGTACTTC
CASSLAFLDPRPHEQYF
>.|TRBJ1-3|TRBV7-3|TRBD1
TGTGCCAGCAGCCGGGACAGGGGGCCTGGAAACACCATATATTTT
CASSRDRGPGNTIYF
>.|TRBJ2-1|TRBV6-5|TRBD1
TGTGCCAGCAGTCGGGACAGGGGGAACAATGAGCAGTTCTTC
CASSRDRGNNEQFF
>.|TRBJ2-2|TRBV11-1|.
TGTGCCAGCAGCTTAGTCGGAAACACCGGGGAGCTGTTTTTT
CASSLVGNTGELFF
>.|TRBJ2-3|TRBV19|.
TGTGCCAGTAGTACACCTGGCACAGATACGCAGTATTTT
CASSTPGTDTQYF
>.|TRBJ1-1|TRBV7-2|.
TGTGCCAGCACGTTTATACCCACCTTTACTGAGTTCGGCACTGAAGCTTTCTTT
CASTFIPTFTEFGTEAFF
>.|TRBJ1-2|TRBV13|.
TGTGCCAGCAGCGACCGGACAGCCCGGGGGAATGGCTACACCTTC
CASSDRTARGNGYTF
>.|TRBJ2-1|TRBV4-1|.
TGCGCCAGCAGCCAAGATGCCGGGAGCTCCTACAATGAGCAGTTCTTC
CASSQDAGSSYNEQFF
>few|TRBJ1-6|TRBV9|.
TGTGCCAGCAGCCTTCGGACGGAGGACTCACCCCTCCACTTT
CASSLRTEDSPLHF
>few|TRBJ1-2|TRBV30|.
TGTGCCTGGAGTGGAACAGGGAGACTTAACTATGGCTACACCTTC
CAWSGTGRLNYGYTF
>.|TRBJ1-1|TRBV19|.
TGTGCCAGTAGTATAAGTAAGGACACTGAAGCTTTCTTT
CASSISKDTEAFF
>few|TRBJ1-2|TRBV6-4|.
TGTGCCACCATAGTTGGCTATGGCTACACCTTC
CATIVGYGYTF
>.|TRBJ2-5|TRBV11-1|TRBD2
TGTGCCAGCAGCTTAGCGCCCCCCCGGCCCGGGGGGAAAGAGACCCAGTACTTC
CASSLAPPRPGGKETQYF
>once|TRBJ2-7|TRBV4-3|.
TGCGCCAGCAGCCCCCGACAGGCTTTCTACGAGCAGTACTTC
CASSPRQAFYEQYF
>.|TRBJ2-7|TRBV6-5|.
TGTGCCAGCAGTTACGGGGGGCGACCCGCCTACGAGCAGTACTTC
CASSYGGRPAYEQYF
>.|TRBJ2-7|TRBV2|TRBD2
TGTGCCAGCAGTGTACGGGGGGGGGCCTCCTACGAGCAGTACTTC
CASSVRGGASYEQYF
>.|TRBJ1-1|TRBV27|.
TGTGCCAGCAGTAGCTCTGGGGGGAACACTGAAGCTTTCTTT
CASSSSGGNTEAFF
>.|TRBJ1-1|TRBV19|.
TGTGCCAGTAGTATAGCCCCGGGACATATGAACACTGAAGCTTTCTTT
CASSIAPGHMNTEAFF
>.|TRBJ2-7|TRBV29-1|TRBD1
TGCAGCGTTGATGGGGACAGATACTCCTACGAGCAGTACTTC
CSVDGDRYSYEQYF
>once|TRBJ1-6|TRBV19|.
TGTGCCAGTAGTATAATGGTCTCCTATAATTCACCCCTCCACTTT
CASSIMVSYNSPLHF
>.|TRBJ1-5|TRBV10-2|.
TGCGCCAGCAGTGAGTCGGGGGGACATGGCAATCAGCCCCAGCATTTT
CASSESGGHGNQPQHF
>once|TRBJ2-3|TRBV4-3|TRBD1
TGCGCCAGCAGCCCTCTGACAGGGGTTGGGGGTGATACGCAGTATTTT
CASSPLTGVGGDTQYF
>few|TRBJ2-5|TRBV28|.
TGTGCCAGCAGTTTACCCGGAGGCCAAGAGACCCAGTACTTC
CASSLPGGQETQYF
>.|TRBJ2-1|TRBV18|.
TGTGCCAGCTCACCCGCCAGTAATGAGCAGTTCTTC
CASSPASNEQFF
>.|TRBJ2-7|TRBV9|.
TGTGCCAGCAGCGTTCGAGGGGTCCCGACCTACGAGCAGTACTTC
CASSVRGVPTYEQYF
>once|TRBJ1-2|TRBV5-4|.
TGTGCCAGCAGCTCAACAATTGACAGCTATGGCTACACCTTC
CASSSTIDSYGYTF
>.|TRBJ2-1|TRBV5-6|TRBD2
TGTGCCAGCAGCTTGGGGACTAGTTTTAACAATGAGCAGTTCTTC
CASSLGTSFNNEQFF
>.|TRBJ2-3|TRBV5-6|.
TGTGCCAGCAGCTTGGCAACGGCAGGAGACACAGATACGCAGTATTTT
CASSLATAGDTDTQYF
>.|TRBJ1-2|TRBV5-5|.
TGTGCCAGCAGCCCGACAGGCCAAAACTATGGCTACACCTTC
CASSPTGQNYGYTF
>.|TRBJ2-1|TRBV7-8|TRBD2
TGTGCCAGCAGCTCTAGGGTACGGGGGACTAGCCCCTACAATGAGCAGTTCTTC
CASSSRVRGTSPYNEQFF
>.|TRBJ2-2|TRBV9|.
TGTGCCAGCAGCGAAGGGGCCGGGGAGCTGTTTTTT
CASSEGAGELFF
>.|TRBJ2-2|TRBV9|.
TGTGCCAGCAGCCCCTGGGGCACCGGGGAGCTGTTTTTT
CASSPWGTGELFF
>once|TRBJ1-4|TRBV5-5|.
TGTGCCAGCCCTCCCCGGTGGTTTGCAACTAATGAAAAACTGTTTTTT
CASPPRWFATNEKLFF
>.|TRBJ2-2|TRBV7-7|.
.
CASSLFLWGTSGDPTGELFF
>few|TRBJ1-3|TRBV5-1|TRBD1
TGCGCCAGCAGCACGGGACAGGGAGAATCCTCTGGAAACACCATATATTTT
CASSTGQGESSGNTIYF
>.|TRBJ1-4|TRBV4-1|TRBD1
TGCGCCAGCAGCCAAGATATAGAGGTTAACAGGGGGCCAACTCGGGGAAAACTGTTTTTT
CASSQDIEVNRGPTRGKLFF
>.|TRBJ2-7|TRBV30|.
TGTGCCTGGAGTAGGGGGGGAGGAAGCGAGCAGTACTTC
CAWSRGGGSEQYF
>.|TRBJ2-7|TRBV5-5|TRBD2
TGTGCCAGCAGCCCAAGACTAGCGGGTGTTTCCTACGAGCAGTACTTC
CASSPRLAGVSYEQYF
>.|TRBJ1-5|TRBV7-2|.
TGTGCCAGCAGCTTAGATCCGGATCAGCCCCAGCATTTT
CASSLDPDQPQHF
>.|TRBJ1-2|TRBV10-3|TRBD1
TGTGCCATCAGTGGGGGACAGTACTATGGCTACACCTTC
CAISGGQYYGYTF
>.|TRBJ1-1|TRBV10-3|.
TGTGCCATCAGTGTTAGTCAGAACACTGAAGCTTTCTTT
CAISVSQNTEAFF
>.|TRBJ1-3|TRBV7-8|.
TGTGCCAGCAGCTTAGTAAGAAACACCATATATTTT
CASSLVRNTIYF